These 12 T cell receptor beta chains share one sample of origin, sequenced in a study of shared clonotypes between healthy human individuals. Here immunoSEQ multiplex PCR was the method, and the copy in TCRdb shows in-frame clones only, minus some. The sample gives millions of clones, approximately 95% of which show up once; approximately 0.4% is in the top ten. What was sequenced was naive CD4+ T cells from PBMCs. Subset in this sample: CD45RA+ positively selected. The receptors derive from a man younger than 35 in good health. Some clones in this sample may be carry-over from other donors' samples.

This clone was observed a few times. J is TRBJ1-1 and V is TRBV7-9; 8 bases are shared with TRBD1. The junction had 5 bases not matched to a gene; V was cut back by 5 bases and J by 3 bases. The CDR3 totals 14 residues. Germline V gives CDR1 SEHNR, CDR2 FQNEAQ (reference sequence). The CDR3 reads CASSPMTGDTEAFF. CDR3 DNA sequence: TGTGCCAGCAGCCCCATGACAGGGGACACTGAAGCTTTCTTT.

Comments on this clone: This same CDR3 is encoded by further DNA sequences in the sample. The J gene is TRBJ2-1, the V gene TRBV7-2, with 9 bases matching TRBD2. The CDR3 spans 13 residues. Germline V gene sequence: CDR1 SGHTA, CDR2 FQGNSA. Trimming took 3 bases from V and 7 from J; bases not matched to a gene: 1. CDR3 sequence (DNA): TGTGCCAGCAGCTTGGCGGGAGGGAATGAGCAGTTCTTC. Translating gives CASSLAGGNEQFF.

J is TRBJ2-3 and V is TRBV7-2; D tentatively fits TRBD1 or TRBD2 (5 bases each). V was pared by 1 base and J by 8 bases, with 10 bases between. This CDR3 region has 13 residues. Germline V CDR1 and CDR2: SGHTA, FQGNSA. CDR3 in DNA: TGTGCCAGCAGCTTAGGGGGACCTGGTACGCAGTATTTT. The encoded protein is CASSLGGPGTQYF.

This sequence joins TRBV10-2 and TRBJ2-4; 7 bases align to TRBD2. The CDR3 is 15 amino acids. Looked up from germline, CDR1 is WSHSY and CDR2 is SAAADI. V lost 3 bases to trimming and J lost 1 base; unmatched junction nucleotides: 3. The CDR3 protein is CASSDLGGAKNIQYF. The CDR3 nucleotides read TGCGCCAGCAGTGATTTGGGGGGGGCCAAAAACATTCAGTACTTC.

The rearrangement uses TRBV28 and TRBJ1-2; no clear D. CDR1 and CDR2 (germline): MDHEN, SYDVKM. CDR3 length equals 12 residues. V was shortened by 3 bases and J by 10 bases, with 12 bases between the two germline ends. The CDR3, as DNA: TGTGCCAGCAGTTTCCTTCCCGTGGACTACACCTTC. Its translation: CASSFLPVDYTF.

This sequence joins TRBV6-1 and TRBJ1-2; D is undetermined. Germline CDR1 reads MNHNS; CDR2 reads SASEGT. The germline V and J ends were trimmed by 6 bases and 2 bases, with 10 bases remaining between them. This CDR3 has 13 amino acids. The CDR3 loop is CASRQHGNYGYTF. DNA of the CDR3: TGTGCCAGCAGGCAACACGGCAACTATGGCTACACCTTC.

The V gene is TRBV29-1, the J gene TRBJ2-1, with D uncertain. The germline CDR1 and CDR2 sequences are SQVTM and ANQGSEA. Trimming shortened V by 0 bases and J by 7 bases, and 7 bases separated the two germline ends. The CDR3 contains 12 residues. The CDR3 is CSVEESGNEQFF. CDR3 DNA: TGCAGCGTTGAAGAGTCCGGGAATGAGCAGTTCTTC.

This chain links TRBV29-1 with TRBJ2-3; a weak D match, TRBD1 (5 bases). CDR1 is SQVTM, CDR2 ANQGSEA, per germline. This CDR3 region has 12 residues. V was trimmed by 7 bases and J by 3 bases, leaving 11 bases between them. CDR3 amino acids: CSGTYVTDTQYF. Here the CDR3 DNA reads TGCAGCGGGACATATGTAACAGATACGCAGTATTTT.

The V and J genes are TRBV4-1 and TRBJ1-3; D unclear. In germline, CDR1 is MGHRA, CDR2 YSYEKL. This CDR3 has 14 amino acids. Trimming took off 1 base at V and 0 bases at J, with 4 bases between the two ends. The CDR3 coding sequence is TGCGCCAGCAGCCAAGCACTCTCTGGAAACACCATATATTTT. Its protein is CASSQALSGNTIYF.

This chain joins TRBV28 and TRBJ2-7, with 9 bases matching TRBD2. The CDR3 totals 15 residues. V lost 6 bases, J lost 3 bases, and 9 bases stayed unmatched. Germline loops: CDR1 MDHEN, CDR2 SYDVKM. The CDR3 reads CASRPPGLAYYEQYF. The CDR3 nucleotides read TGTGCCAGCAGGCCCCCGGGACTAGCTTACTACGAGCAGTACTTC.

The CDR3: CASSSTPGQGYEQYF. CDR3 bases: TGTGCCAGCAGCTCCACCCCGGGACAGGGTTACGAGCAGTACTTC. The chain couples TRBV7-6 to TRBJ2-7; TRBD1 matches 9 bases. With V trimmed by 4 bases and J by 4 bases, 8 bases remained unmatched. Per the germline V gene, CDR1 is SGHVS and CDR2 is FNYEAQ. The CDR3 has 15 amino acids.

Only a few counts were recorded for this clone. The chain couples TRBV7-9 to TRBJ1-5; D gene uncertain. There are 13 residues in the CDR3. Trimming cost V 3 bases and J 5 bases, with 8 bases left between them. Germline lookup yields CDR1 SEHNR and CDR2 FQNEAQ (reference sequence). The CDR3, as DNA: TGTGCCAGCAGCTTTACAAATGATCAGCCCCAGCATTTT. Residues: CASSFTNDQPQHF.